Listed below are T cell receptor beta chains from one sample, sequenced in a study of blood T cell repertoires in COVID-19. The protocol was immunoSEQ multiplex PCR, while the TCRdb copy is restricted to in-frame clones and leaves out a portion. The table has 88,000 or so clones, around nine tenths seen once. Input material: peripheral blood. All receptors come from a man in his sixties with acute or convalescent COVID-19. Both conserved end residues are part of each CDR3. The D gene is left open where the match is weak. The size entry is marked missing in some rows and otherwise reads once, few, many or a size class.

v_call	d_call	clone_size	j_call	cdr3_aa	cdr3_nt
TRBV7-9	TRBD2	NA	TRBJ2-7	CASSLVAGGGEQYF	TGTGCCAGCAGCTTAGTAGCGGGAGGTGGCGAGCAGTACTTC
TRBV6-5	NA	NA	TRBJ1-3	CASSYEGVSGNTIYF	TGTGCCAGCAGTTACGAGGGGGTCTCAGGAAACACCATATATTTT
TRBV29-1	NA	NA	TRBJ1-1	CSVEVGAEAFF	TGCAGCGTTGAAGTCGGAGCTGAAGCTTTCTTT
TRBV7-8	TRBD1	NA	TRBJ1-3	CASSPDRGSGNTIYF	TGTGCCAGCAGCCCAGACAGGGGCTCTGGAAACACCATATATTTT
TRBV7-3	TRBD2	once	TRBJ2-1	CASSSTGTSGRMGVYNEQFF	TGTGCCAGCAGCTCCACCGGGACTAGCGGGCGGATGGGGGTCTACAATGAGCAGTTCTTC
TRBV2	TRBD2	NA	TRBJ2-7	CASRLSGGRSYEQYF	TGTGCCAGCAGGCTTAGCGGGGGGCGTTCCTACGAGCAGTACTTC
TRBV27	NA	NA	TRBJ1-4	CASRTGLTINEKLFF	TGTGCCAGCAGAACAGGCCTGACGATCAATGAAAAACTGTTTTTT
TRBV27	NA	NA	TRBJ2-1	CASRRVHNEQFF	TGTGCCAGCAGGAGGGTGCACAATGAGCAGTTCTTC
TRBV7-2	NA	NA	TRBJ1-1	CASSLEFGGWNTEAFF	TGTGCCAGCAGCTTAGAATTCGGAGGGTGGAACACTGAAGCTTTCTTT
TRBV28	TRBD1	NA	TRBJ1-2	CASSSLPNRGPGYGYTF	TGTGCCAGCAGTTCGCTACCTAACAGGGGCCCGGGCTATGGCTACACCTTC
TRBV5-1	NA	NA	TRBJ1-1	CASSLVPGNTEAFF	TGCGCCAGCAGCTTGGTCCCGGGAAACACTGAAGCTTTCTTT
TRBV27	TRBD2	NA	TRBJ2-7	CASSPWTSGTYEQYF	TGTGCCAGCAGCCCTTGGACTAGCGGGACCTACGAGCAGTACTTC
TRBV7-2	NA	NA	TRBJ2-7	CASSLVPGEQYF	TGTGCCAGCAGCTTAGTCCCCGGCGAGCAGTACTTC
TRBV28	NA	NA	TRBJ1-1	CASIGVNTEAFF	TGTGCCAGCATAGGAGTGAACACTGAAGCTTTCTTT
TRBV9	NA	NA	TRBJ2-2	CASSVSPEVTGELFF	TGTGCCAGCAGCGTGAGCCCGGAGGTCACCGGGGAGCTGTTTTTT
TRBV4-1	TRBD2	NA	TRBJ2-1	CASSQIAGGSYNEQFF	TGCGCCAGCAGCCAGATAGCGGGAGGCTCCTACAATGAGCAGTTCTTC
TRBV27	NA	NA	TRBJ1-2	CASSLTQGRRGYTF	TGTGCCAGCAGTTTAACTCAGGGAAGAAGGGGCTACACCTTC
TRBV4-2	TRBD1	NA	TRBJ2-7	CASSPDRVGEQYF	TGTGCCAGCAGCCCGGACAGGGTTGGAGAGCAGTACTTC
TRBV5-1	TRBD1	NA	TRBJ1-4	CASSPGTGPPLEKLFF	TGCGCCAGCAGCCCCGGGACAGGGCCACCTCTTGAAAAACTGTTTTTT
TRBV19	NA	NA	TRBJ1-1	CASRPDINFEAFF	TGTGCCAGTCGACCTGACATAAACTTTGAAGCTTTCTTT
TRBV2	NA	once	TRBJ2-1	CAIRDSSYNEQFF	TGTGCCATCCGGGACTCCTCCTACAATGAGCAGTTCTTC
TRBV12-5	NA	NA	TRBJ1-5	CASGLGGRFLSNQPQHF	TGTGCTAGTGGTTTGGGGGGCAGATTCCTTAGCAATCAGCCCCAGCATTTT
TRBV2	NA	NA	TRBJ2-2	CASSERQGGTGELFF	TGTGCCAGCAGTGAACGGCAGGGAGGTACCGGGGAGCTGTTTTTT
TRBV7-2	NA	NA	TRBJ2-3	CASSVRGQRGGTQYF	TGTGCCAGCAGCGTCCGTGGACAGCGGGGAGGTACGCAGTATTTT
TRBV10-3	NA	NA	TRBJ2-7	CAISESISGYEQYF	TGTGCCATCAGTGAGTCGATCTCGGGATACGAGCAGTACTTC
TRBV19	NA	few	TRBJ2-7	CASSREMSYEQYF	TGTGCCAGTAGCCGGGAGATGTCCTACGAGCAGTACTTC
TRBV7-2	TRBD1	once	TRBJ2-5	CASSLARGQGETQYF	TGTGCCAGCAGCTTAGCGAGAGGACAGGGGGAGACCCAGTACTTC
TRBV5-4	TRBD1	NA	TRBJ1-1	CASSEGQGRTEAFF	TGTGCCAGCAGCGAGGGACAGGGCCGAACTGAAGCTTTCTTT
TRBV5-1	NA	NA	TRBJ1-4	CASSLEQGRDEKLFF	TGCGCCAGCAGCTTGGAACAGGGAAGGGACGAAAAACTGTTTTTT